A selection of T cell receptor beta chains follows, all from one sample in a study of cytomegalovirus exposure and HLA in healthy donors. The table came from immunoSEQ multiplex PCR; TCRdb's copy has only in-frame clones and leaves some out. The profile covers over 100,000 clones, with about three fifths appearing a single time and about a tenth taken by the ten largest. The sequencing sample was made of PBMCs. The receptors shown here come from a man in his forties in good health and CMV-seropositive. Each CDR3 is given with its conserved first and last residue. D genes are given only for firm matches. Some rows mark clone size as missing; the rest say once, few, many or name a class of expanded clone.

V,size,J,D,CDR3,DNA
TRBV5-6,-,TRBJ2-5,-,CASSLALSEETQYF,TGTGCCAGCAGCTTGGCTTTGTCTGAAGAGACCCAGTACTTC
TRBV7-7,few,TRBJ2-5,-,CASSPGLGAQYF,TGTGCCAGCAGCCCCGGGCTCGGGGCCCAGTACTTC
TRBV7-3,once,TRBJ2-3,-,CASSDYSTDTQYF,TGTGCCAGCAGTGACTACAGCACAGATACGCAGTATTTT
TRBV25-1,few,TRBJ2-4,-,CASSESQGMKNIQYF,TGTGCCAGCAGTGAATCGCAGGGTATGAAAAACATTCAGTACTTC
TRBV30,few,TRBJ2-7,-,CAWEQGTYEQYF,TGTGCCTGGGAACAGGGTACCTACGAGCAGTACTTC
TRBV14,-,TRBJ2-6,TRBD1,CASSQRGRGSGANVLTF,TGTGCCAGCAGCCAAAGGGGCAGGGGGTCTGGGGCCAACGTCCTGACTTTC
TRBV11-2,-,TRBJ2-7,TRBD2,CASSLRGGGRTYEQYF,TGTGCCAGCAGCTTAAGGGGCGGGGGGAGAACCTACGAGCAGTACTTC
TRBV30,-,TRBJ1-2,TRBD1,CAWGKDRDYGYTF,TGTGCCTGGGGAAAAGACAGGGACTATGGCTACACCTTC
TRBV29-1,-,TRBJ2-2,TRBD2,CSVERLAAGELFF,TGCAGCGTCGAAAGACTAGCTGCCGGGGAGCTGTTTTTT
TRBV12-5,-,TRBJ1-1,-,CASGLARDWTEAFF,TGTGCTAGTGGTTTGGCCAGGGATTGGACTGAAGCTTTCTTT
TRBV5-6,few,TRBJ1-2,TRBD1,CASSRDRANYGYTF,TGTGCCAGCAGCAGGGACAGAGCTAACTATGGCTACACCTTC
TRBV7-2,-,TRBJ2-5,-,CASSLKGETQYF,TGTGCCAGCAGCCTTAAGGGGGAGACCCAGTACTTC
TRBV2,-,TRBJ2-1,-,CASSVASSSYNEQFF,TGTGCCAGCAGTGTAGCGTCCAGCTCCTACAATGAGCAGTTCTTC
TRBV2,once,TRBJ1-1,TRBD1,CASSLTGGYTEAFF,TGTGCCAGCAGTTTAACAGGGGGCTACACTGAAGCTTTCTTT
TRBV7-9,few,TRBJ1-1,TRBD1,CASSFNRGTEAFF,TGTGCCAGCAGCTTTAACAGGGGGACTGAAGCTTTCTTT
TRBV7-2,few,TRBJ2-2,TRBD1,CASSPRTGATGELFF,TGTGCCAGCAGCCCCCGGACAGGGGCCACCGGGGAGCTGTTTTTT
TRBV6-1,-,TRBJ1-4,TRBD1,CASRTGLTEKLFF,TGTGCCAGCCGGACAGGCTTGACTGAAAAACTGTTTTTT
TRBV18,-,TRBJ1-3,TRBD1,CASSPDRVGNTIYF,TGTGCCAGCTCACCGGACAGGGTTGGAAACACCATATATTTT
TRBV6-4,-,TRBJ2-4,-,CATRKEGPLAKNIQYF,TGTGCCACTAGAAAGGAGGGACCTCTAGCCAAAAACATTCAGTACTTC
TRBV2,few,TRBJ1-5,-,CASRGQPHQPQHF,TGTGCCAGCAGGGGACAACCACATCAGCCCCAGCATTTT
TRBV2,once,TRBJ2-1,TRBD1,CASIRTGINNEQFF,TGTGCCAGCATCAGGACAGGGATCAACAATGAGCAGTTCTTC
TRBV5-1,few,TRBJ1-2,-,CASSLGDRNYGYTF,TGCGCCAGCAGCTTGGGTGACAGGAACTATGGCTACACCTTC
TRBV14,-,TRBJ2-1,-,CASSQRRGPPIFSYNEQFF,TGTGCCAGCAGCCAAAGGCGGGGGCCGCCGATCTTCTCCTACAATGAGCAGTTCTTC
TRBV21-1,few,TRBJ2-1,-,CASSINSYNEQFF,TGTGCCAGCAGCATTAACAGCTACAATGAGCAGTTCTTC
TRBV9,-,TRBJ1-4,TRBD1,CASSPGGSTGYNEKLFF,TGTGCCAGCAGTCCAGGGGGCTCGACGGGATATAATGAAAAACTGTTTTTT
TRBV29-1,few,TRBJ2-3,-,CSVERPGADTQYF,TGCAGCGTTGAACGGCCAGGGGCAGATACGCAGTATTTT
TRBV5-1,-,TRBJ2-1,TRBD1,CASSLDRGTYNEQFF,TGCGCCAGCAGCTTGGACAGGGGCACCTACAATGAGCAGTTCTTC
TRBV6-5,-,TRBJ2-1,TRBD1,CASSSTTGGLYNEQFF,TGTGCCAGCAGTTCCACGACAGGGGGCCTCTACAATGAGCAGTTCTTC
TRBV6-6,-,TRBJ1-2,-,CASSYTGTYGYTF,TGTGCCAGCAGTTACACAGGGACCTATGGCTACACCTTC
TRBV7-9,-,TRBJ2-7,TRBD1,CASSRINRGLYEQYF,TGTGCCAGCAGCCGAATAAACAGGGGCCTCTACGAGCAGTACTTC
TRBV7-9,-,TRBJ1-2,TRBD1,CASSSIRDRGVIGYTF,TGTGCCAGCAGCTCAATCCGGGACAGGGGCGTCATCGGCTACACCTTC
TRBV11-2,-,TRBJ2-1,TRBD2,CASSITGTSGRNEQFF,TGTGCCAGCAGCATAACCGGGACTAGCGGGAGAAATGAGCAGTTCTTC
TRBV2,-,TRBJ2-1,TRBD1,CASSWGQGAQNEQFF,TGTGCCAGCAGTTGGGGGCAGGGGGCGCAGAATGAGCAGTTCTTC
TRBV11-1,few,TRBJ1-1,TRBD1,CASSSLLKDRPNTEAFF,TGTGCCAGCAGCTCCCTCTTAAAGGACAGGCCGAACACTGAAGCTTTCTTT
TRBV5-1,-,TRBJ2-5,-,CASSSQGQETQYF,TGCGCCAGCAGCTCTCAGGGACAAGAGACCCAGTACTTC
TRBV27,few,TRBJ1-5,-,CASSLKGNQPQHF,TGTGCCAGCAGTTTGAAGGGGAATCAGCCCCAGCATTTT
TRBV28,-,TRBJ1-6,-,CASSFLSVENSPLHF,TGTGCCAGCAGTTTTTTATCGGTTGAAAATTCACCCCTCCACTTT
TRBV30,few,TRBJ2-3,-,CAWTVGSTDTQYF,TGTGCCTGGACCGTCGGGAGCACAGATACGCAGTATTTT
TRBV7-2,-,TRBJ1-2,-,CASSPSGDRGYGYTF,TGTGCCAGCAGCCCTAGCGGGGATCGGGGTTATGGCTACACCTTC
TRBV7-2,few,TRBJ1-2,TRBD1,CASSFGPGQGFGGYTF,TGTGCCAGCAGCTTCGGCCCGGGACAGGGATTCGGCGGCTACACCTTC
TRBV5-5,-,TRBJ1-5,-,CASSLGHRESQPQHF,TGTGCCAGCAGCTTGGGACATCGGGAAAGTCAGCCCCAGCATTTT
TRBV6-6,-,TRBJ1-1,TRBD1,CASSYSTGGMTEAFF,TGTGCCAGCAGTTACTCGACAGGGGGCATGACTGAAGCTTTCTTT
TRBV4-1,-,TRBJ1-1,-,CASSQVATEAFF,TGCGCCAGCAGCCAAGTGGCAACTGAAGCTTTCTTT
TRBV11-2,few,TRBJ2-7,TRBD1,CASSLGWGQNEQYF,TGTGCCAGCAGCTTAGGCTGGGGACAGAACGAGCAGTACTTC
TRBV7-9,large,TRBJ2-7,-,CASSLAWGPATYEQYF,TGTGCCAGCAGCTTAGCGTGGGGGCCTGCGACCTACGAGCAGTACTTC
TRBV7-8,-,TRBJ2-1,-,CASSLRIKRVDGEQFF,TGTGCCAGCAGCTTACGAATAAAGCGGGTAGATGGTGAGCAGTTCTTC
TRBV4-1,few,TRBJ2-2,TRBD2,CASSQAGGNTGELFF,TGCGCCAGCAGCCAGGCGGGGGGGAACACCGGGGAGCTGTTTTTT
TRBV30,-,TRBJ2-3,-,CAWSPLARTDTQYF,TGTGCCTGGAGTCCCCTAGCGCGCACAGATACGCAGTATTTT
TRBV5-4,once,TRBJ2-3,TRBD2,CASSLAIAGGPTDTQYF,TGTGCCAGCAGCTTGGCCATCGCGGGGGGCCCCACAGATACGCAGTATTTT
TRBV5-1,few,TRBJ1-5,-,CASKQGTSNQPQHF,TGCGCCAGCAAACAGGGCACCAGCAATCAGCCCCAGCATTTT
TRBV11-3,-,TRBJ1-2,TRBD1,CASITGTGGAESYGYTF,TGTGCCAGCATCACCGGGACAGGGGGCGCCGAAAGCTATGGCTACACCTTC
TRBV6-5,-,TRBJ2-1,TRBD2,CASSSSGGSYNEQFF,TGTGCCAGCAGTTCTAGCGGCGGCTCCTACAATGAGCAGTTCTTC
TRBV6-4,few,TRBJ2-1,TRBD2,CASSGSGGISYNEQFF,TGTGCCAGCAGTGGTAGCGGGGGGATCTCCTACAATGAGCAGTTCTTC
TRBV30,few,TRBJ2-5,TRBD2,CAAGVGGETQYF,TGTGCAGCGGGGGTGGGTGGGGAGACCCAGTACTTC
TRBV30,-,TRBJ1-2,-,CAWSQANYGYTF,TGTGCCTGGTCCCAGGCTAACTATGGCTACACCTTC
TRBV6-1,-,TRBJ2-1,TRBD2,CASSEFGTSPTYNEQFF,TGTGCCAGCAGTGAATTTGGGACTAGCCCTACTTACAATGAGCAGTTCTTC
TRBV5-1,-,TRBJ2-7,TRBD2,CASSLVGAGGSYEQYF,TGCGCCAGCAGCTTGGTGGGAGCGGGGGGATCCTACGAGCAGTACTTC